This T cell receptor beta chain was profiled in a study of blood T cells in healthy people across ages. Study-wide points: Researchers judged that diversity estimates from one million T cells fell short of true values. Per million T cells, TCR beta diversity dropped about linearly as age rose.

The authors ran a second PCR of about 7 to 12 cycles using a sample-barcoded 5' primer and a J-beta primer mix. TCRdb independently ran MiXCR on the 5' RACE reads; one entry per CDR3 protein. The sample consists of under 800,000 distinct CDR3 sequences, over 20% of them appearing once. This clonotype was seen only a few times. Its antigen is unknown. The origin of this receptor is a man between 65 and 80 years old in good health. The sequenced sample consisted of blood.

Written as DNA, the CDR3 is TGCGCCAGCAGCTTGGTACCGGATCAAGAGACCCAGTACTTC. Translating gives CASSLVPDQETQYF. The chain employs TRBV5-1 and TRBJ2-5; D gene uncertain. CDR3 length: 14 amino acids. CDR1 is SGHRS, CDR2 YFSETQ, per germline. V was clipped by 0 bases and J by 2 bases, with 8 bases between them.